This T cell receptor beta chain was identified in a study of cytomegalovirus exposure and HLA in healthy donors. General study findings and limits: There were three CMV-associated chains whose specificity for CMV antigens was confirmed in vitro. Researchers counted around 180 TCR beta chains as cytomegalovirus-associated. The study dropped some indistinguishable V segments, TRBV6-2 and TRBV6-3 among them.

Use of 60 Vbeta and 13 Jbeta primers characterized the PCR. The table came from immunoSEQ multiplex PCR; TCRdb's copy has only in-frame clones and leaves some out. This table holds roughly 100,000 clones, around 80% found once. Germline V gives CDR1 MDHEN, CDR2 SYDVKM. This CDR3 comprises 15 residues. The germline V and J ends were trimmed by 2 bases and 2 bases, with 12 bases remaining between them. Note on this clone: Its target is not known.

This chain connects TRBV28 to TRBJ1-1, with a possible D match to TRBD1 (5 bases). The source is a woman aged 55 to 70 in good health and CMV-seronegative. Sequences were obtained from PBMCs. The DNA for the CDR3 is TGTGCCAGCAGTTTACCCGGGACTGCCAACACTGAAGCTTTCTTT. Its translation: CASSLPGTANTEAFF.